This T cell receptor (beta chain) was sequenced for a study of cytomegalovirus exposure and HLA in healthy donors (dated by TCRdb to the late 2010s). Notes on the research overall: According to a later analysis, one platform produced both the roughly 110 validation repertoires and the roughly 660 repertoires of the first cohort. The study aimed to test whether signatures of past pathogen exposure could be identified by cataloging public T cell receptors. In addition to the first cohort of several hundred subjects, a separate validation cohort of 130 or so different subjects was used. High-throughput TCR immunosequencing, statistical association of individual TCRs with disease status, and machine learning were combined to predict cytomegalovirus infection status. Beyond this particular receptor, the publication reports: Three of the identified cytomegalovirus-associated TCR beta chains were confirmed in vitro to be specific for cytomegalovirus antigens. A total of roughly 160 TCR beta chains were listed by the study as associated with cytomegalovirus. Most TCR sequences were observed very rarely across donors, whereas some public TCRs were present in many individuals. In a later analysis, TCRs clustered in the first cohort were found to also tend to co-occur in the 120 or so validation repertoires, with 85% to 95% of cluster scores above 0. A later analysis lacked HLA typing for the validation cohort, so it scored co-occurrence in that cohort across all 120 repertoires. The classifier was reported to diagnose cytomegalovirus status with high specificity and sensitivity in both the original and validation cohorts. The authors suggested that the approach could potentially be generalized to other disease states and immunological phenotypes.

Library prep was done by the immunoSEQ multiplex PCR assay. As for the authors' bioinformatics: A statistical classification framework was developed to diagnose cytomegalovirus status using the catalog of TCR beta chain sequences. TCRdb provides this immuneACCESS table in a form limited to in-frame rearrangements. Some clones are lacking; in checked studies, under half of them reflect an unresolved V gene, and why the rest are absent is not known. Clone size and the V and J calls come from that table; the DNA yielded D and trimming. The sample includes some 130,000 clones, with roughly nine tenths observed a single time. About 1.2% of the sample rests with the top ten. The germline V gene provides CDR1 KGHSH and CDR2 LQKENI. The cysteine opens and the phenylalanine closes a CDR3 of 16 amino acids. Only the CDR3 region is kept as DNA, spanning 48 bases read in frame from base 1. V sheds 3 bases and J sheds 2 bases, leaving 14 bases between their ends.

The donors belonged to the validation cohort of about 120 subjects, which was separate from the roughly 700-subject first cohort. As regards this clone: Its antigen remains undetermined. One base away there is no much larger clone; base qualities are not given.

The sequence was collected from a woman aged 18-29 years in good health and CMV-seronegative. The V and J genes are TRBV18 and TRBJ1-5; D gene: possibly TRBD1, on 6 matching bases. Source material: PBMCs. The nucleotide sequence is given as TGTGCCAGCTCACCGGGGACACCCCGTGGCAATCAGCCCCAGCATTTT. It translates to CASSPGTPRGNQPQHF.